Here is one T cell receptor (beta chain) with its context. Its antigen is currently unknown. Here immunoSEQ multiplex PCR was the method, and the copy in TCRdb shows in-frame clones only, minus some. The sample contains around 26,000 clones, less than 70% of which appear only once. The sample belongs to a study of T cells in narcolepsy. At the level of the study: Patients with NT1 or NT2 and healthy control donors were enrolled. Study-wide results and caveats: In some patient and control memory CD4+ samples, autoreactive clones were absent. Reportedly, autoreactive clonotypes were serially detected in patients' blood but not controls'.

Trimming shortened V by 1 base and J by 13 bases, and 14 bases separated the two germline ends. CDR1 SGHAT and CDR2 FQNNGV come from the germline V gene. The CDR3 covers 13 residues. The sample was memory (CD45RA-) CD4+ T cells from blood. The TCR originated in a human donor in good health. The rearrangement joins TRBV11-2 to TRBJ2-1; the D gene is possibly TRBD2 (6 bases). CDR3 region: CASSLGSGAGQFF. DNA for the CDR3: TGTGCCAGCAGCTTAGGTAGCGGTGCCGGCCAGTTCTTC.